This section outlines one TCR beta chain sequence together with its context. The antigen it binds to is not known. Per-base qualities were not stored, and no clone one base away is much larger. The data derive from a study of memory CD4+ T cells and cytomegalovirus serostatus (dated by TCRdb to between 2018 and 2021). Study-wide context: The cohort included approximately 35 healthy adults from Belgium, of whom 9 were CMV seropositive and some 24 were CMV seronegative. CD4+ memory TCRbeta repertoires of a Belgian cohort with known cytomegalovirus serostatus were sequenced in order to replicate a published TCR-based CMV serostatus classifier. The full study reports these points: The results were read as suggesting that the CMV-associated TCR signature is, for the most part, present in the CD4+ memory repertoire. Of 164 previously reported CMV-associated TCRbeta sequences, around 70 appeared in the CD4+ memory repertoires, each in one to five individuals. Only CD4+CD45RO+ memory cells were sequenced, in contrast to the original study, which included naive and memory CD4+ and CD8+ populations. A median bootstrapped AUC of approximately 0.95 with a 95% CI of 0.76-1.00 was achieved on the Belgian cohort by the original-framework classifier. For CMV serostatus prediction, a median bootstrapped AUC of approximately 0.95 was reached with the original framework, and a median bootstrapped AUC of roughly 0.92 was reached with a US-trained random forest.

The Quick-DNA Microprep Kit was used to extract genomic DNA from the sorted cells. TCRbeta DNA was amplified with the immunoSEQ hsTCRbeta kit following the manufacturer's protocol. TCRbeta libraries were sequenced on an Illumina MiSeq instrument. Per the source publication's procedure: Removing out-of-frame sequences left roughly 2.4 million distinct TCRbeta sequences, an average of approximately 65,000 per individual. Each individual was scored by the count of around 160 previously reported CMV-associated TCRbeta sequences and the total productive distinct TCRbeta count. A beta-binomial model was reimplemented in Python, and scikit-learn random forests with default parameters were trained on data from the US cohort. Classifier performance on the Belgian cohort was summarized as median AUC with percentile confidence intervals over 10,000 bootstrap iterations. This immuneACCESS table, as held by TCRdb, lists in-frame sequences with V and J called but not all clones. Of the missing ones, under half trace to an unresolved V gene in checked studies; the others have no known cause. Clonal size and the V and J genes are those of that table, whereas D and trimming came from the DNA. This sample comprises under 50,000 clones, about 78% of them detected only once. Clones ranked in the top ten supply around 0.99% of the sample.

Single viable CD3+CD4+CD8-CD45RO+ cells were sorted as memory CD4+ T cells on a FACSAria II. To determine CMV serostatus, a Roche Elecsys assay was used that detects serum IgG against CMV pp150, pp28, p38 and p52. Following thawing, total CD4+ T cells were enriched through positive selection using CD4 magnetic microbeads. The samples came from a different study that was designed specifically to examine the CD4+ T cell memory repertoire. Peripheral blood mononuclear cells were isolated and cryopreserved according to standard operating procedures, and serum was stored at -80 degrees C. Staining used CD3-PerCP (BW264/56), CD4-APC (RPA-T4), CD45RO-PE (UCHT1) and CD8-Pacific Orange (3B5) antibodies, with Sytox blue excluding non-viable cells. From the cysteine up to the phenylalanine, the CDR3 has a length of 11 residues. Just the 33-base CDR3 DNA is kept, in frame starting at base 1. CDR1 SNHLY and CDR2 FYNNEI were looked up in the germline V gene. Trimmed from V: 6 bases; trimmed from J: 5 bases; junction bases lacking a gene match: 0.

The V and J genes are TRBV2 and TRBJ2-5, with 7 bases aligning to TRBD1. This clonotype was obtained from an adult in good health and CMV-seronegative. Sequencing was carried out using memory CD4+ T cells from blood. The nucleotide sequence reads as follows: TGTGCCAGCAGACAGGGGGAGACCCAGTACTTC. Protein translation: CASRQGETQYF.